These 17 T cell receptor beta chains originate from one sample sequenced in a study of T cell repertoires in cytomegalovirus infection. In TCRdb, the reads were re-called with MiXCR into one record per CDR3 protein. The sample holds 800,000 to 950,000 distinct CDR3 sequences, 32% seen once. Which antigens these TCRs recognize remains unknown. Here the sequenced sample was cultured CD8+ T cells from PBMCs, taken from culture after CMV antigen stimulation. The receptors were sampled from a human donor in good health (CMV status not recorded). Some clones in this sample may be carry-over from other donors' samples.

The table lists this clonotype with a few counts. In DNA form, the CDR3 reads TGTGCCAGTAGTCCAGGGGTGGCCGGGGAGCTGTTTTTT. Residues: CASSPGVAGELFF. The chain joins TRBV19 to TRBJ2-2; possible D gene TRBD1, 6 bases. The germline V gene encodes CDR1 LNHDA and CDR2 SQIVND (reference sequence). The CDR3 contains 13 residues. Deletions cut 5 bases from V and 6 bases from J, with 10 bases between.

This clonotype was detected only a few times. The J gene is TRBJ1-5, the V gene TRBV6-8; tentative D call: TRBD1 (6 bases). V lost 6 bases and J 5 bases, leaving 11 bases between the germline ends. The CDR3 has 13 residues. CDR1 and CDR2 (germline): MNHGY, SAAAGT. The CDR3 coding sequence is TGTGCCAGCAGCCGGACAGTAGATCAGCCCCAGCATTTT. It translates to CASSRTVDQPQHF.

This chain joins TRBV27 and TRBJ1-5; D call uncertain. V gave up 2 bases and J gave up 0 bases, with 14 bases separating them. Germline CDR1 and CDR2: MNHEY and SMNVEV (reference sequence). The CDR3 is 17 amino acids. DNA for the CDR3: TGTGCCAGCAGTTTACTCTCGGTGGGGTATAGCAATCAGCCCCAGCATTTT. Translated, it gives CASSLLSVGYSNQPQHF.

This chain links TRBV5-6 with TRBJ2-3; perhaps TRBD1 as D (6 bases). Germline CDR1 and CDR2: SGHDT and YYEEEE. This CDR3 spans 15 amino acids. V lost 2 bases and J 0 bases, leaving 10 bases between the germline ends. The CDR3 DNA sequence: TGTGCCAGCAGCTTCAGGGGAATTAGCACAGATACGCAGTATTTT. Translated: CASSFRGISTDTQYF.

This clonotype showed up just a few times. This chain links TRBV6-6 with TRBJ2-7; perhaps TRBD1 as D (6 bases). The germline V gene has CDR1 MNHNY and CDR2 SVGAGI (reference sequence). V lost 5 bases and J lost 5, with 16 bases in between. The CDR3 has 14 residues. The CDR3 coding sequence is TGTGCCAGCAGTGCTTCGACAGGTTCCAACGAGCAGTACGTC. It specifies CASSASTGSNEQYV.

The CDR3 here is CASSQSGQGGQPQHF. The CDR3 region has the DNA TGCGCCAGCAGTCAATCCGGGCAGGGAGGACAGCCCCAGCATTTT. The chain employs TRBV23-1 and TRBJ1-5; a weak D match, TRBD1 (5 bases). TRBV23-1 is an open reading frame whose function is uncertain. Trimming stripped 0 bases from V and 7 bases from J, with 13 bases between. This CDR3 is 15 amino acids long.

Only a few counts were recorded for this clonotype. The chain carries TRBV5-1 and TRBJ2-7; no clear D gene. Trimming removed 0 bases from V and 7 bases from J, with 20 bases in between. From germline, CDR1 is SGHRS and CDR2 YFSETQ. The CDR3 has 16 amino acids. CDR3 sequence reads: CASSLGPQAPFTEQYF. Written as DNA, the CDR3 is TGCGCCAGCAGCTTGGGCCCGCAGGCTCCTTTTACGGAGCAGTACTTC.

The CDR3 loop is CASSLATGLRNQPQHF. DNA of the CDR3: TGTGCCAGCAGCTTAGCTACGGGACTTAGAAATCAGCCCCAGCATTTT. The chain couples TRBV7-6 to TRBJ1-5; D perhaps matches TRBD1 (5 bases). Germline V gene data show CDR1 as SGHVS and CDR2 as FNYEAQ. There are 16 residues in the CDR3. V gave up 0 bases and J gave up 4 bases, with 13 bases separating them.

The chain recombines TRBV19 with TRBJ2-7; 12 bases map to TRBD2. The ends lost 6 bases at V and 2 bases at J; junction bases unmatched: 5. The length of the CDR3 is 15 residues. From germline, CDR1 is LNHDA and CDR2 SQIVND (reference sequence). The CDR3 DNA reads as TGTGCCAGTAGCACACTAGCGGGGGGTCCCTACGAGCAGTACTTC. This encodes CASSTLAGGPYEQYF.

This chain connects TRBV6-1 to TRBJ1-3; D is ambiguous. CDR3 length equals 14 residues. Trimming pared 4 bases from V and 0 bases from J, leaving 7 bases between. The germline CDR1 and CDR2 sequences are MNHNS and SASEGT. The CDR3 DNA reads TGTGCCAGCAGTGGAGGAGTCTCTGGAAACACCATATATTTT. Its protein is CASSGGVSGNTIYF.

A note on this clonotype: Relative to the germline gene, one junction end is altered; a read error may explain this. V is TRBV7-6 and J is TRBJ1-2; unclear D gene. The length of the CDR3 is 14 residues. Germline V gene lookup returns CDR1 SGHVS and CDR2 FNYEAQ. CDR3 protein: CVSSPAPPNYGYTF. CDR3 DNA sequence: TGTGTCAGCAGCCCAGCGCCACCAAACTATGGCTACACCTTC.

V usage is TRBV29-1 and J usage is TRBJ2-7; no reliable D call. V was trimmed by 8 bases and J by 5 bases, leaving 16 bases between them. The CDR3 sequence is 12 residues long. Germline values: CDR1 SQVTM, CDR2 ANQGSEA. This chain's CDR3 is CSLLRSLHEQYV. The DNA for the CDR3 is TGCAGCCTCCTTCGGTCTCTACACGAGCAGTACGTC.

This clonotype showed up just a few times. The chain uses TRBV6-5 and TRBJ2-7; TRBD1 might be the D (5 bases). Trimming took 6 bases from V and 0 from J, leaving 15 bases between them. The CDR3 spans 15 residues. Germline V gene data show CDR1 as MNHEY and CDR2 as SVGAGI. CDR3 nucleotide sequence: TGTGCCAGCAGCCACCCGACAGTTAGCTCCTACGAGCAGTACTTC. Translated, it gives CASSHPTVSSYEQYF.

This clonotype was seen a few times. CDR3 protein: CASSPGTVDEQYF. In DNA form, the CDR3 reads TGCGCCAGCAGCCCCGGGACGGTCGACGAGCAGTACTTC. The V and J genes are TRBV4-1 and TRBJ2-7, with D possibly called TRBD1 or TRBD2 (5 bases each). CDR3 length: 13 residues. Trimming stripped 4 bases from V and 5 bases from J, with 12 bases between. Germline V gene lookup returns CDR1 MGHRA and CDR2 YSYEKL.

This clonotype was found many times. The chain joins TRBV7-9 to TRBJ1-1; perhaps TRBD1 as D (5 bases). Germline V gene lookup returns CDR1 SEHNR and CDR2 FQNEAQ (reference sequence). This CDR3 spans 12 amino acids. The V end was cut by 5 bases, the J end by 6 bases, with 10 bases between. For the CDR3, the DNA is TGTGCCAGCAGCGAGGGACGATCTGAAGCTTTCTTT. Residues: CASSEGRSEAFF. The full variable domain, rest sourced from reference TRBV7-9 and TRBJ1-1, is DTGVSQNPRHKITKRGQNVTFRCDPISEHNRLYWYRQTLGQGPEFLTYFQNEAQLEKSRLLSDRFSAERPKGSFSTLEIQRTEQGDSAMYLCASSEGRSEAFFGQGTRLTVV.

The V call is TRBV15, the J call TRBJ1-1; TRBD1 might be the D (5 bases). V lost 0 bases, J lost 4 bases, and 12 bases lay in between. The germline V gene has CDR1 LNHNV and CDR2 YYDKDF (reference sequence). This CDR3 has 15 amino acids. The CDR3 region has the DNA TGTGCCACCAGCAGAGATATGGGGCTGCGCACTGAAGCTTTCTTT. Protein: CATSRDMGLRTEAFF.

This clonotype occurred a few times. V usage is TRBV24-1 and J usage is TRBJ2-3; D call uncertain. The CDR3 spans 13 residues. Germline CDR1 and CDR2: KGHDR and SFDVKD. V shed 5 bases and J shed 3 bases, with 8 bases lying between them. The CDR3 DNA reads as TGTGCCACCAGTGGGGTAGGGACAGATACGCAGTATTTT. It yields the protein CATSGVGTDTQYF.